This T cell receptor (beta chain) was captured by sequencing in a study of blood T cell repertoires in COVID-19. This CDR3 has 12 amino acids. Germline-derived CDR1 and CDR2 are SEHNR and FQNEAQ (reference sequence). V was trimmed by 4 bases and J by 5 bases, leaving 6 bases between them. This clone is a singleton in its sample. Sequenced by immunoSEQ multiplex PCR; TCRdb stores in-frame clones only, minus some. The sample yields 210,000 or so clones, approximately 90% seen once. The chain recombines TRBV7-9 with TRBJ1-5; D may be TRBD1 (5 bases). Sequencing was done on a sample of PBMCs or T cells enriched from blood (not recorded which). This receptor was taken from a man in his thirties or forties who had recovered from COVID-19. CDR3 sequence reads: CASSSTDQPQHF. CDR3 sequence (DNA): TGTGCCAGCAGCTCGACAGATCAGCCCCAGCATTTT.